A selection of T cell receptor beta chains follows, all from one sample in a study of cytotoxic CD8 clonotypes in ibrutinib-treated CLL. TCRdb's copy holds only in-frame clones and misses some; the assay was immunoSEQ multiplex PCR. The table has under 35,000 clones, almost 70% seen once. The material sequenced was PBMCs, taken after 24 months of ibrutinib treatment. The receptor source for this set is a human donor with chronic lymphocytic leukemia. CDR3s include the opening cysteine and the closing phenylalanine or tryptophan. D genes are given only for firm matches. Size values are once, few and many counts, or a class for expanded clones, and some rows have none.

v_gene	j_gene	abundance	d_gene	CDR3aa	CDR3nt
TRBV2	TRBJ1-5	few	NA	CASSQRVGQPQHF	TGTGCCAGCAGTCAAAGGGTTGGTCAGCCCCAGCATTTT
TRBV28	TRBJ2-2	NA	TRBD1	CATRDRGSIGAGELFF	TGTGCCACCCGGGACAGGGGGTCTATTGGGGCAGGGGAGCTGTTTTTT
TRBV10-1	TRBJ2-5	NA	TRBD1	CASSDGGTGEETQYF	TGCGCCAGCAGTGACGGGGGGACAGGGGAAGAGACCCAGTACTTC
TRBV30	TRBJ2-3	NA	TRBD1	CAWSIGGSIDTQYF	TGTGCCTGGAGTATAGGGGGCTCTATAGATACGCAGTATTTT
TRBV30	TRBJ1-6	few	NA	CAWSKQNSPLHF	TGTGCCTGGAGTAAACAGAATTCACCCCTCCACTTT
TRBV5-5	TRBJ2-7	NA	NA	CASSSRYVVSSNEQYF	TGTGCCAGCAGCTCCCGTTACGTAGTTAGCTCCAACGAGCAGTACTTC
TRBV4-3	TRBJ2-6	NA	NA	CASSQDPTGFGGANVLTF	TGCGCCAGCAGCCAAGATCCCACAGGGTTCGGGGGGGCCAACGTCCTGACTTTC
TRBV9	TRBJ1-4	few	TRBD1	CASSQGAGGGEKLFF	TGTGCCAGCAGCCAGGGCGCAGGGGGCGGTGAAAAACTGTTTTTT
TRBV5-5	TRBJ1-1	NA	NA	CASSLDRNTEAFF	TGTGCCAGCAGCTTAGACAGGAACACTGAAGCTTTCTTT
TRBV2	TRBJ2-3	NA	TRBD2	CASRGLAGPSTDTQYF	TGTGCCAGCAGAGGACTAGCGGGGCCTAGCACAGATACGCAGTATTTT
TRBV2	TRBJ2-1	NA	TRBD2	CASSGRTSGGVFSYNEQFF	TGTGCCAGCAGTGGAAGGACTAGCGGGGGGGTATTTTCCTACAATGAGCAGTTCTTC
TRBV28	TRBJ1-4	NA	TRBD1	CASSSGQGPTKLFF	TGTGCCAGCAGTTCAGGACAGGGGCCTACAAAACTGTTTTTT
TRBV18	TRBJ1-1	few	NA	CASSGAQRNTEAFF	TGTGCCAGCTCGGGGGCTCAGAGGAACACTGAAGCTTTCTTT
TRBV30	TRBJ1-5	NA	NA	CAWSQPGLTNQPQHF	TGTGCCTGGAGTCAGCCGGGACTGACAAATCAGCCCCAGCATTTT
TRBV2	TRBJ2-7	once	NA	CATLTGTPRGEQYF	TGTGCCACCTTAACCGGGACCCCACGGGGGGAGCAGTACTTC
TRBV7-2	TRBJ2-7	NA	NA	CASSATGSEQYF	TGTGCCAGCAGCGCAACAGGGTCCGAGCAGTACTTC
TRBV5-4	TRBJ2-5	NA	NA	CASSFRRGETQYF	TGTGCCAGCAGCTTCCGACGCGGAGAGACCCAGTACTTC
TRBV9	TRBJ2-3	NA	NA	CASSVVGAGDTQYF	TGTGCCAGCAGCGTAGTTGGGGCGGGAGATACGCAGTATTTT
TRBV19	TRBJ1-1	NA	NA	CASHTGTEAFF	TGTGCCAGCCACACAGGCACTGAAGCTTTCTTT
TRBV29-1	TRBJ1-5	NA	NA	CSVVVGPSNQPQHF	TGCAGCGTTGTAGTTGGTCCTAGCAATCAGCCCCAGCATTTT
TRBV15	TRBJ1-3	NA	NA	CATSRVDSFGNTIYF	TGTGCCACCAGCAGGGTTGACAGTTTTGGAAACACCATATATTTT
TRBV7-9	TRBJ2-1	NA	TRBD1	CASSLASIRGRFYNEQFF	TGTGCCAGCAGCTTAGCCTCTATTAGGGGGCGTTTCTACAATGAGCAGTTCTTC